This T cell receptor beta chain was sequenced in a study of cytomegalovirus exposure and HLA in healthy donors (dated by TCRdb to about 2017). As for the study more broadly: An earlier analysis of roughly 630 of the donors reported about 290 Gb of sequence data and some 120 million unique TCR beta sequences from 150 million to 200 million T cells. Roughly 300 gigabases of sequencing data and approximately 91 million unique TCR sequences made up an early release that covered 500 to 650 HLA-typed donors. Among the roughly 400 genotyped donors, around 81% belonged to the genetic ancestry cluster associated with self-reported Caucasian donors. The study aimed to test whether cataloging public T cell receptors could reveal signatures of past pathogen exposure. The study used immunosequencing to profile the T cell repertoires of 600 to 850 subjects and linked those repertoires to cytomegalovirus serostatus. Along with the approximately 700-subject first cohort, a separate validation cohort of over a hundred different subjects was used. High-throughput TCR immunosequencing, statistical association of individual TCRs with disease status, and machine learning were combined to predict cytomegalovirus infection status. A later analysis re-analyzed previously published TCR beta repertoires from 660 or so donors and added high-resolution HLA genotyping to study TCR occurrence patterns. In the later analysis, no new phenotypic data were used to find candidate immune exposures; instead, reliance was placed on TCR beta sequences and their occurrence across donors. In an earlier analysis of around 540 of the donors, high-throughput TCR beta sequencing was used to judge whether each TCR beta V gene segment behaved as functional or pseudogenic. Alongside the repertoire data, information on donor age, sex, ethnicity and CMV serostatus was compiled. In a later genetic analysis, genome-wide SNP genotypes for about three fifths of the roughly 670 donors were used, and that subset was treated as a discovery cohort. All discovery cohort repertoires had been generated on a single sequencing platform. Both class I and class II loci were covered by HLA typing, at four-digit resolution. The number of typed donors differed by locus: about 620-640 for A, B, C, DRB1 and DQB1; roughly 510 for DQA1; approximately 600 for DPA1; and roughly 470 for DPB1. Four or five DR-DQ haplotypes were handled as single units for association and clustering, since linkage in the cohort was strong. Across approximately 400 genotyped donors of the cohort, an average of 235,054 unique TCR beta nucleotide sequences per donor were sequenced, and approximately 17% of those sequences were non-productive. What the work shows at the level of the full study, not this receptor alone: HLA typing was unavailable for some donors at each locus, so association tests used only the typed subset. Correlated functional status among segregating V segments might be attributable to linkage disequilibrium, but an unknown experimental factor could not be ruled out. When HLA alleles, especially DR and DQ, strongly co-occurred, TCR associations were difficult to assign to individual alleles. For the cohort, immune exposure information was limited to CMV serostatus. In this cohort, only TCR beta chains were sequenced, and detectable features were limited by the absence of alpha or paired-chain data. A later analysis found that TCR association rates varied across HLA loci, with DRB1 alleles showing the most associated TCRs and HLA-C alleles the fewest. Because counts were too low, fewer than 20 rarely observed V segments, including chromosome 9 orphons, were excluded from the earlier analysis of 587 of the donors. A later analysis associated 16,951 TCR beta sequences with specific HLA alleles at a false discovery rate of 0.05. Some IMGT-functional V segments, including TRBV6-2 and TRBV6-3, could not be told apart with the 87-base-pair reads, so those segments were excluded. According to a later genetic analysis, donors in an Asian-associated ancestry cluster had fewer N-insertions in productive TCRs than the approximately 690-donor mean. A cluster of highly shared sequence variants was judged likely to be a technical artifact of the sequencing pipeline. In a later analysis, HLA-associated TCR beta chains were found to be more clonally expanded and to have lower generation probabilities than equally common non-associated chains. According to the authors, the approach could potentially be generalized to other disease states and immunological phenotypes. V-gene and J-gene trimming of TCR beta chains was associated with a missense DCLRE1C variant in a later genetic analysis, and the association was replicated in an independent cohort. Most TCR sequences were seen in very few donors, while some public TCRs were found in many individuals. The presence/absence analyses assumed that sequencing depth was roughly uniform across donors, and that assumption may not be true. The classifier was reported to diagnose cytomegalovirus status with high specificity and sensitivity in both the original and validation cohorts. According to a later analysis, parvovirus B19, influenza, CMV and Epstein-Barr virus appeared linked to several top co-occurrence clusters. Most CMV-associated TCR beta chains appeared to be HLA-restricted in a later analysis, and the HLA associations seemed to be driven largely by CMV exposure. A further reported finding was that TCR beta sequences accurately predicted the HLA-A and HLA-B alleles for most subjects in the first cohort. A few of the identified cytomegalovirus-associated TCR beta chains were confirmed in vitro to be specific for cytomegalovirus antigens. In an earlier analysis of about 540 of the donors, most TCR beta V segments were observed in productive rearrangements about 90% or about 30% of the time, broadly matching IMGT annotations. The study listed around 160 TCR beta chains as associated with cytomegalovirus.

The cohort was made up of 666 healthy bone marrow donors. Cohort members were all nominally healthy when sampled, although unrecorded immune exposures were likely present. The donor tested CMV seronegative and was one of the 352 seronegative cohort members. A peripheral blood sample was provided by each donor, and peripheral blood mononuclear cells were used for TCR beta sequencing. Genomic DNA was extracted from the blood cell samples with the Qiagen DNeasy Blood Extraction Kit. This clone was recorded once. Its antigen target is currently unknown. The record has no base qualities; no much larger clone is one base away. For CDR1 and CDR2, the germline V gene lists SGHAT and FQNNGV. Measured from the cysteine to the phenylalanine, the CDR3 is 13 residues long. Just CDR3 DNA is preserved here, 39 bases in frame from base 1. Deletion took 3 bases off V and 6 bases off J, with a span of 12 bases between the germline ends.

Library preparation used the immunoSEQ multiplex PCR assay. The multiplex PCR relied on a mix of 60 forward primers for TCR Vbeta segments and 13 reverse primers for TCR Jbeta segments. Amplification of the CDR3 region of rearranged TCR beta genes was performed with a multiplex PCR assay on genomic DNA. The amplified TCR beta libraries were sequenced on the Illumina HiSeq System as 87-base-pair reads. Processing in the source paper ran as follows. In a later analysis, 70 million to 95 million unique TCR beta chains were counted across the 500 to 850 repertoires, and around 10 million of these chains were shared by at least two donors. Raw reads were error-corrected and collapsed into unique sequences by a nearest-neighbor algorithm in which closely related sequences were merged to remove PCR and sequencing errors. CDR3 sequences were aligned to IMGT reference sequences to assign V, D and J gene segments. For a sequence to be retained, a match of at least six nucleotides was required to both a V gene segment and a J gene segment. A rearrangement was called productive if the CDR3 had no stop codons and remained in frame with V and J, and every other rearrangement was called non-productive. CDR3 was defined by IMGT convention, running from the second conserved V-encoded cysteine to the conserved J-encoded phenylalanine. The earlier analysis of some 540 of the donors excluded any sequence lacking an unambiguous match to a single V gene segment. An earlier analysis of just under 600 of the donors called V segments functional above 56.7% productive rearrangements and segregating when the between-donor standard deviation exceeded 5%. A statistical classification framework was built for diagnosing cytomegalovirus status from the catalog of TCR beta chain sequences. V and J gene assignment, in a later analysis, came from comparing TCR nucleotide sequences with IMGT/GENE-DB human TR gene sequences. The TCRdist pipeline was used in a later analysis to assign CDR3 sequences and most-parsimonious VDJ recombination scenarios. A later analysis defined each TCR beta chain by its CDR3 amino acid sequence plus V-gene family, and excluded reads lacking a unique V-gene family. In a later analysis, some 600 highly shared, low-generation-probability nucleotide sequences were removed to address suspected cross-contamination and a sequencing artifact. A later analysis calculated a clonal expansion index for each public chain from normalized within-repertoire ranks of inferred template counts. In a later analysis, generation probabilities were computed using a VDJ recombination model fitted to out-of-frame rearrangements, and the results were checked against IGoR. A later analysis scored TCR-TCR, TCR-HLA and TCR-CMV co-occurrence with hypergeometric tests, applying a repertoire-size bias correction to TCR pairs. False discovery rates were estimated in a later analysis by permuting HLA or CMV assignments 20 times. In a later analysis, co-occurring TCRs were grouped using DBSCAN, and TCRdist sequence similarity was added for clustering within HLA-allele-positive subsets. Repertoires with fewer than 30,000 or more than 120,000 public chains were left out of co-occurrence clustering, as were five repertoires with anomalous nucleotide sharing. TCRdb re-hosts the immuneACCESS table, in-frame sequences only. Its copies lack some clones; in the studies checked, an unresolved V gene accounts for under half of them, and the cause for the rest is not known. The V and J calls and the clone size are those of that table, but D and trimming were determined from the DNA. The sample has around 300,000 clones on record, under 80% of them singletons. In total, the top ten clones hold approximately 2.1% of the sample.

The TCR sequence derives from a female donor in good health and CMV-seronegative. Specimen: PBMCs. The chain is assembled from TRBV11-2 and TRBJ2-7; the D gene is not confidently resolved. The encoded CDR3 is CASSFLRLGEQYF. The nucleotide sequence is given as TGTGCCAGCAGCTTTTTGCGACTTGGCGAGCAGTACTTC.